A single TCR beta chain is shown here with its context. What it binds is not known. The junction differs from germline at one of its ends, possibly a read error. Patients chosen for sequencing had CD8+CD57+ cells that had expanded, as shown by flow cytometry. Every patient presented with severe acquired aplastic anemia. The CDR3 runs 16 residues. The germline gives CDR1 SSHAT, CDR2 FNYEAQ (reference sequence). This sample is part of a study of CD8+CD57+ T cells in acquired aplastic anemia. Looking at the study overall: The study obtained an average of about 3.1 ug of DNA from sorted CD4+ and CD8+ cells.

It was genomic DNA that served as the template for profiling TCR beta VDJ and CDR3. TCRdb reprocessed the reads via MiXCR and lists one record per CDR3 protein. The top ten clones hold about 41% of a sample with roughly 250,000 distinct CDR3 sequences, roughly 82% of them seen once. Findings of the study overall: Around 30 sequences, all CD8+ CDR3, were shared between patients and controls.

The sequence derives from a human donor with aplastic anemia. The sample consisted of sorted CD4+, CD8+, or CD8+CD57+ T cells (not recorded which) from PBMCs. The chain is built from TRBV7-7 and TRBJ2-1, with 7 positions matching TRBD2. The CDR3 here is CASSDNRGRVYEQQFF. The CDR3 nucleotides are TGTGCTAGCAGCGATAATAGAGGGAGGGTGTATGAGCAGCAGTTCTTC.